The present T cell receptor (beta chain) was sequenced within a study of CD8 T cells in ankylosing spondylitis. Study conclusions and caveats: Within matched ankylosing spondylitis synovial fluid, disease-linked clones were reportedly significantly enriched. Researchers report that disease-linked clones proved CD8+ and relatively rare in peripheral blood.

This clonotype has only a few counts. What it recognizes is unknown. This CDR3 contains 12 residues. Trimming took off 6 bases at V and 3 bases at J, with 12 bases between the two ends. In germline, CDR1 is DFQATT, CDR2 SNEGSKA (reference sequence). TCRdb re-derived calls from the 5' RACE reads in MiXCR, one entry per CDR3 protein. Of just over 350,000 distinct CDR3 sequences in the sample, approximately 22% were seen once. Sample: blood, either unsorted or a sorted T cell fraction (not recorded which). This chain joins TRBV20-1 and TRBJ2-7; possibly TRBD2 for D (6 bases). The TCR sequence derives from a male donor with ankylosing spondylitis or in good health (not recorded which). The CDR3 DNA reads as TGCAGTGCCACAAGGGAGGACTACGAGCAGTACTTC. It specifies CSATREDYEQYF.